Below are 20 T cell receptor beta chains sequenced from a single sample in a study of blood T cells in healthy people across ages. It was with a sample-barcoded 5' primer and a J-beta primer mix that a second PCR of roughly 7 to 12 cycles was run. TCRdb redid the calling of the 5' RACE reads with MiXCR, one entry per CDR3 protein. Of about 560,000 distinct CDR3 sequences in the sample, about 29% were seen once. Separately, the same data were catalogued under a study of T cells of mothers and their children.

The sample was blood. The source is a boy younger than 10 in good health.

This clonotype was detected only a few times. This chain joins TRBV6-1 and TRBJ2-2; a possible D gene is TRBD1 (5 bases). Trimming left V 2 bases short and J 5 bases short, with 18 bases between. Germline assignment: CDR1 MNHNS and CDR2 SASEGT. The CDR3 loop spans 17 amino acids. CDR3 sequence (DNA): TGTGCCAGCAGTGAAAAAGACAGAACAGAGAGAACCGGGGAGCTGTTTTTT. Amino acids: CASSEKDRTERTGELFF.

V and J are TRBV12-3 or TRBV12-4 and TRBJ1-4; no firm D call. The CDR3 is 13 residues long. V gave up 0 bases and J gave up 6 bases, with 5 bases separating them. The CDR3 reads CASSLARDEKLFF. In DNA, the CDR3 is TGTGCCAGCAGTTTAGCGAGGGATGAAAAACTGTTTTTT.

The genes are TRBV6-5 and TRBJ2-5; weak D call: TRBD2 (5 bases). The J call may be mistaken, given a closer DNA end match to TRBJ2-1. Germline CDR1 MNHEY, CDR2 SVGAGI. The CDR3 totals 14 residues. CDR3 sequence reads: CATISLGVDNEQFF. The CDR3 coding sequence is TGTGCCACCATATCCCTGGGAGTCGACAATGAGCAGTTCTTC.

This clonotype was seen only a few times. The DNA of the CDR3 is TGCAGTGCAGCAGCGGGTTCAAACTACAATGAGCAGTTCTTC. Translation: CSAAAGSNYNEQFF. V usage is TRBV20-1 and J usage is TRBJ2-1, with D perhaps matching TRBD2 (6 bases). The germline V gene encodes CDR1 DFQATT and CDR2 SNEGSKA (reference sequence). This CDR3 region has 14 residues. V was pared by 6 bases and J by 3 bases, with 15 bases between.

This CDR3 reads CASSPRSAPYNEQFF. Written as DNA, the CDR3 is TGTGCCAGCAGCCCCCGGAGCGCTCCCTACAATGAGCAGTTCTTC. The chain couples TRBV9 to TRBJ2-1; D is uncertain. Deletions cut 4 bases from V and 2 bases from J, with 13 bases between. Germline-derived CDR1 and CDR2 are SGDLS and YYNGEE. CDR3 length: 15 amino acids.

This clonotype was detected a few times. The chain has TRBV4-3 and TRBJ2-2, with a possible D match to TRBD2 (5 bases). The V end lost 1 base, the J end lost 1 base, and 10 bases lay between the germline ends. CDR1 and CDR2 (germline): LGHNA, YSLEER. CDR3 length: 16 residues. Written as DNA, the CDR3 is TGCGCCAGCAGCCAAGGGACGGGGATGAACACCGGGGAGCTGTTTTTT. Residues: CASSQGTGMNTGELFF.

This clonotype was detected only a few times. This chain joins TRBV9 and TRBJ1-3, with TRBD1 matching over 8 bases. Trimming cost V 1 base and J 2 bases; bases outside gene matches: 2. Germline CDR1 reads SGDLS; CDR2 reads YYNGEE. The length of the CDR3 is 15 residues. CDR3 in amino acids: CASSVQGAAGNTIYF. Here the CDR3 DNA reads TGTGCCAGCAGCGTACAGGGGGCTGCTGGAAACACCATATATTTT.

This clonotype was counted a few times. The chain joins TRBV7-9 to TRBJ1-4; no definite D call. The CDR3 has 15 residues. V shed 7 bases and J shed 0 bases, with 12 bases lying between them. Germline V CDR1 and CDR2: SEHNR, FQNEAQ (reference sequence). The CDR3 loop is CASTSSPATNEKLFF. DNA of the CDR3: TGTGCCAGCACATCGAGTCCGGCAACTAATGAAAAACTGTTTTTT.

The chain recombines TRBV29-1 with TRBJ2-7; TRBD1 might be the D (6 bases). Germline CDR1 is SQVTM and CDR2 is ANQGSEA. This CDR3 is built from 13 residues. The V and J ends lost 7 bases and 5 bases respectively, with 18 bases between them. The CDR3 loop is CSASPQGSHEQYF. The CDR3 coding sequence is TGCAGCGCCAGCCCTCAGGGGAGCCACGAGCAGTACTTC.

The table lists this clonotype with a few counts. V and J are TRBV12-3 or TRBV12-4 and TRBJ2-2; TRBD1 matches at 8 bases. Germline trimming cut 8 bases from V and 5 bases from J; bases unmatched to any gene: 7. The CDR3 sequence is 14 residues long. This CDR3 is CASRTTGETGELFF. The CDR3 coding sequence is TGTGCCAGCCGTACGACAGGGGAAACCGGGGAGCTGTTTTTT.

The J gene is TRBJ2-3, the V gene TRBV5-4; D is unresolved. The V gene lost 0 bases and the J gene lost 0 bases, with 8 bases spanning the gap. The germline CDR1 and CDR2 sequences are SGHNT and YYREEE (reference sequence). The CDR3 runs 15 residues. The CDR3 loop reads CASSLDKRSTDTQYF. In nucleotides, the CDR3 is TGTGCCAGCAGCTTGGACAAGAGGAGCACAGATACGCAGTATTTT.

This clonotype was counted between two and nine times. J is TRBJ2-5 and V is TRBV6-2 or TRBV6-3; a possible D gene is TRBD1 (6 bases). This CDR3 comprises 13 residues. Germline V CDR1 and CDR2: MNHEY, SVGEGT. The germline V and J ends were trimmed by 6 bases and 7 bases, with 15 bases remaining between them. CDR3 in DNA: TGTGCCAGCAGGGGAAGACAGGTCGTGACCCAGTACTTC. Amino acids: CASRGRQVVTQYF.

This clonotype was recorded a few times. The V gene is TRBV9, the J gene TRBJ2-1; tentatively, D is TRBD2 (5 bases). The CDR3 is 15 residues long. Germline values: CDR1 SGDLS, CDR2 YYNGEE. V lost 0 bases, J lost 3 bases, and 10 bases lay in between. The DNA of the CDR3 is TGTGCCAGCAGCGTAGACGGGGTTGGCTACAATGAGCAGTTCTTC. The encoded protein is CASSVDGVGYNEQFF.

This clonotype has only a few counts. The chain has TRBV11-2 and TRBJ2-5; TRBD1 matches at 9 bases. Near its end, the DNA agrees better with TRBJ2-7, so the J call may be wrong. The CDR3 has 20 residues. Germline V gives CDR1 SGHAT, CDR2 FQNNGV. Here the CDR3 reads CASSSPRDPEQGAIGYEQYF. The CDR3 DNA is TGTGCCAGCAGCTCGCCTAGGGACCCCGAACAGGGGGCTATTGGCTACGAGCAGTACTTC.

This clonotype has just a few counts. The chain has TRBV6-5 and TRBJ2-3, with TRBD2 matching 9 bases. The CDR3 runs 17 residues. The germline V gene has CDR1 MNHEY and CDR2 SVGAGI. V lost 2 bases, J lost 0 bases, and 6 bases stayed unmatched. This CDR3 reads CASSYRLAGISTDTQYF. The DNA of the CDR3 is TGTGCCAGCAGTTACCGTCTAGCGGGGATTAGCACAGATACGCAGTATTTT.

The gene calls are TRBV11-1 and TRBJ2-7; the match to TRBD1 covers 8 bases. CDR3 length: 15 amino acids. Germline-derived CDR1 and CDR2 are SGHAT and FQDESV (reference sequence). After removal of 3 bases from V and 2 bases from J, the junction contained 6 bases not matched to a gene. This CDR3 is CASSFGTGGTYEQYF. For the CDR3, the DNA is TGTGCCAGCAGCTTCGGGACAGGTGGGACCTACGAGCAGTACTTC.

This clonotype was counted a single time. The genes are TRBV27 and TRBJ1-2, with 9 nucleotides matching TRBD1. The trim removed 5 bases at V and 4 bases at J, leaving 17 bases unmatched. From germline, CDR1 is MNHEY and CDR2 SMNVEV (reference sequence). CDR3 length: 18 amino acids. DNA for the CDR3: TGTGCCAGCAGTGCACTCTTCCGGGACAGGGTACGCGGCTATGGCTACACCTTC. Its translation: CASSALFRDRVRGYGYTF.

This clonotype has more than one count but fewer than ten. The gene calls are TRBV20-1 and TRBJ2-3; D is undetermined. Trimming took 0 bases from V and 7 from J, leaving 2 bases between them. Germline V gives CDR1 DFQATT, CDR2 SNEGSKA (reference sequence). There are 10 residues in the CDR3. The CDR3 nucleotides read TGCAGTGCTAGAGATAATACGCAGTATTTT. Translating it yields CSARDNTQYF.

This clonotype came up once. This chain links TRBV7-9 with TRBJ2-7; 12 positions agree with TRBD2. This CDR3 has 16 amino acids. Germline V gene sequence: CDR1 SEHNR, CDR2 FQNEAQ (reference sequence). Trimming took 3 bases from V and 7 from J; bases not matched to a gene: 10. The DNA for the CDR3 is TGTGCCAGCAGCTTGCGGCGACTAGCGGGGGTAGGGGAGCAGTACTTC. This translates into CASSLRRLAGVGEQYF.

The chain carries TRBV28 and TRBJ2-5; tentative D call: TRBD1 (5 bases). The CDR3 totals 16 residues. Trimming pared 2 bases from V and 4 bases from J, leaving 17 bases between. Germline values: CDR1 MDHEN, CDR2 SYDVKM. CDR3 residues: CASSLSLSGLRETQYF. CDR3 coding DNA: TGTGCCAGCAGTTTAAGTCTGTCAGGGCTTAGAGAGACCCAGTACTTC. The complete variable domain, with remaining parts taken from reference TRBV28 and TRBJ2-5, reads DVKVTQSSRYLVKRTGEKVFLECVQDMDHENMFWYRQDPGLGLRLIYFSYDVKMKEKGDIPEGYSVSREKKERFSLILESASTNQTSMYLCASSLSLSGLRETQYFGPGTRLLVL.